Presented here are 28 T cell receptor beta chains from one specimen sequenced in a study of neurological immune-mediated disorders (dated by TCRdb to the late 2010s). Library creation used 5' RACE. The reads were generated on an Illumina HiSeq 2500. TCRdb reanalyzed the raw reads on its own, using fastp at Q25 for trimming and MiXCR for clone calling, and kept in-frame beta chains. Identical CDR3 proteins give one entry, which carries the most common genes and DNA. For this sample there are more than 15,000 distinct CDR3 sequences; over 12% appear just once. In total, the top ten clones hold approximately 14% of the sample. The specimen sequenced was PBMCs. The receptor source for this set is a man aged 60-69 years with HTLV-1-associated myelopathy (HAM/TSP).

This clonotype occurred many times. The V gene is TRBV6-5, the J gene TRBJ1-1; D may be TRBD1 (5 bases). Trimming left V 2 bases short and J 1 base short, with 11 bases between. This CDR3 has 15 amino acids. CDR1 is MNHEY, CDR2 SVGAGI, per germline. CDR3 sequence reads: CASSYGGSENTEAFF. For the CDR3, the DNA is TGTGCCAGCAGTTACGGGGGTTCGGAGAACACTGAAGCTTTCTTT.

In this sample, this clonotype turned up many times. Germline is not matched at one junction end, which may reflect a read error. The V gene is TRBV28, the J gene TRBJ2-3; a possible D gene is TRBD1 (6 bases). The CDR3 has 13 residues. CDR1 is MDHEN and CDR2 is SYDVKM in the germline V gene. This chain's CDR3 is CASRLQGSDTQYF. The CDR3 DNA reads as TGTGCCAGCCGTTTACAGGGTTCGGATACGCAGTATTTT.

This clonotype was counted at least ten times. This chain joins TRBV20-1 and TRBJ1-2; TRBD1 aligns across 8 bases. The CDR3 covers 14 residues. Germline V gene data show CDR1 as DFQATT and CDR2 as SNEGSKA (reference sequence). The V gene end was trimmed by 4 bases and the J gene end by 1 base; junction bases not matched to a gene: 5. In DNA, the CDR3 is TGCAGTGCTACAGGGACAGGCAGTAACTATGGCTACACCTTC. It yields the protein CSATGTGSNYGYTF.

This clonotype was counted ten times or more. The chain joins TRBV6-2 or TRBV6-3 to TRBJ2-7, with 13 bases matching TRBD2. V trimming: 6 bases; J trimming: 0 bases; junction bases outside the gene matches: 11. The CDR3 runs 18 residues. Germline CDR1 and CDR2: MNHEY and SVGEGT. CDR3 nucleotides: TGTGCCAGCAGACGGACTAGCGGGGGCCTTATCCTCTCCTACGAGCAGTACTTC. Its protein product is CASRRTSGGLILSYEQYF.

This clonotype has ten or more counts. The CDR3 region has the DNA TGTGCCAGTCAGGACGGAAGCCCCACAGATACGCAGTATTTT. Translation gives CASQDGSPTDTQYF. V usage is TRBV19 and J usage is TRBJ2-3; no clear D. The germline V gene encodes CDR1 LNHDA and CDR2 SQIVND (reference sequence). V was pared by 8 bases and J by 2 bases, with 14 bases between. The CDR3 totals 14 residues.

The table lists this clonotype with many counts. The chain has TRBV12-3 or TRBV12-4 and TRBJ1-5; maybe TRBD1 (5 bases). Trimming removed 5 bases from V and 9 bases from J, with 14 bases in between. CDR3 length equals 13 residues. The CDR3 coding sequence is TGTGCCAGCAGTCCCGGGGGGGAAGGGCCCCAGCATTTT. Translating gives CASSPGGEGPQHF.

In its sample, this clonotype was seen many times. The genes are TRBV7-2 and TRBJ2-2, with 12 bases matching TRBD2. V was pared by 5 bases and J by 5 bases, with 6 bases of the junction left unmatched. From germline, CDR1 is SGHTA and CDR2 FQGNSA. CDR3 length: 16 amino acids. DNA of the CDR3: TGTGCCAGCAGCGTCTCTAGCGGGGGGGGGACCGGGGAGCTGTTTTTT. Its translation: CASSVSSGGGTGELFF.

This clonotype was recorded many times. The J gene is TRBJ1-2, the V gene TRBV12-3 or TRBV12-4, with D perhaps matching TRBD1 (5 bases). CDR3 length equals 13 residues. V was cut by 6 bases and J by 8 bases, with 16 bases left in between. The CDR3 loop reads CASSPGTARGYTF. The CDR3 nucleotides read TGTGCCAGCAGCCCAGGGACGGCCCGGGGCTACACCTTC.

This clonotype has a count of ten or more. The genes are TRBV6-5 and TRBJ1-1; D call uncertain. V lost 7 bases to trimming and J lost 3 bases, with 6 bases between them. The CDR3 spans 11 residues. Germline-derived CDR1 and CDR2 are MNHEY and SVGAGI. Here the CDR3 reads CASIRYTEAFF. As DNA, the CDR3 is TGTGCCAGCATCCGCTACACTGAAGCTTTCTTT.

This clonotype was picked up many times. CDR3 in DNA: TGTGCCAGCAGCCAAGGTGTTTACAGCCCCGAGCAGTTCTTC. It encodes CASSQGVYSPEQFF. The rearrangement uses TRBV3-1 and TRBJ2-1; D is ambiguous. CDR1 is LGHDT and CDR2 is YNNKEL in the germline V gene (reference sequence). Deletions cut 1 base from V and 10 bases from J, with 14 bases between. CDR3 length: 14 residues.

This clonotype was detected many times. The CDR3 nucleotides read TGTGCCAGCAGCTTACAGGGGGCGAACTACGAGCAGTACTTC. Translating gives CASSLQGANYEQYF. The rearrangement uses TRBV7-9 and TRBJ2-7, with 8 bases identical to TRBD1. CDR1 SEHNR and CDR2 FQNEAQ come from the germline V gene (reference sequence). Losses at the gene ends were 2 bases for V and 3 bases for J; bases not matched to a gene: 3. CDR3 length: 14 residues.

This clonotype came up many times. The chain couples TRBV5-6 to TRBJ1-4; D unresolved. Per the germline V gene, CDR1 is SGHDT and CDR2 is YYEEEE. V was pared by 1 base and J by 8 bases, with 9 bases between. The CDR3 contains 13 residues. CDR3 protein: CASSLQIWEKLFF. The DNA of the CDR3 is TGTGCCAGCAGCTTGCAGATTTGGGAAAAACTGTTTTTT.

In its sample, this clonotype was seen many times. The rearrangement uses TRBV5-1 and TRBJ2-5, with 7 bases that match TRBD2. Germline assignment: CDR1 SGHRS and CDR2 YFSETQ. V lost 3 bases and J lost 5; bases outside the gene matches: 7. The CDR3 is 14 amino acids. CDR3 coding DNA: TGCGCCAGCAGCTGGGTAGCGGGTTCGGAGACCCAGTACTTC. This encodes CASSWVAGSETQYF.

This clonotype was counted ten times or more. The chain recombines TRBV7-6 with TRBJ2-7, with D possibly called TRBD1 or TRBD2 (5 bases each). In germline, CDR1 is SGHVS, CDR2 FNYEAQ. CDR3 length: 15 amino acids. Between the trimmed V and J ends, which lost 4 bases and 3 bases, there was a span of 16 bases. CDR3: CASSSGLGEGYEQYF. The CDR3 nucleotides are TGTGCCAGCAGCTCAGGGCTCGGGGAAGGCTACGAGCAGTACTTC.

This clonotype was recorded many times. This rearrangement joins TRBV5-4 to TRBJ2-1; 9 bases map to TRBD2. The CDR3 has 14 amino acids. The V and J ends lost 4 bases and 10 bases, in that order; junction bases with no gene match: 9. Germline V lookup: CDR1 SGHNT, CDR2 YYREEE (reference sequence). The CDR3 DNA reads as TGTGCCAGCAGCGGGAGGGAGCGGGGGGTAGAGCAGTTCTTC. Translating it yields CASSGRERGVEQFF. Drawing the rest from reference TRBV5-4 and TRBJ2-1, the complete variable domain is ETGVTQSPTHLIKTRGQQVTLRCSSQSGHNTVSWYQQALGQGPQFIFQYYREEENGRGNFPPRFSGLQFPNYSSELNVNALELDDSALYLCASSGRERGVEQFFGPGTRLTVL.

This clonotype was counted ten times or more. The chain is built from TRBV5-1 and TRBJ2-1, with TRBD2 identical over 11 bases. Germline CDR1 and CDR2: SGHRS and YFSETQ. J was trimmed by 4 bases and V by 4 bases; bases with no gene match: 7. The CDR3 loop spans 16 amino acids. In nucleotides, the CDR3 is TGCGCCAGCAGCCAGATACCTAGCGGGGGGTACAATGAGCAGTTCTTC. Its protein is CASSQIPSGGYNEQFF. The complete variable domain, with remaining parts taken from reference TRBV5-1 and TRBJ2-1, reads KAGVTQTPRYLIKTRGQQVTLSCSPISGHRSVSWYQQTPGQGLQFLFEYFSETQRNKGNFPGRFSGRQFSNSRSEMNVSTLELGDSALYLCASSQIPSGGYNEQFFGPGTRLTVL.

In this sample, this clonotype turned up many times. The chain carries TRBV15 and TRBJ1-2, with 7 bases lining up with TRBD1. The CDR3 sequence is 16 residues long. CDR1 and CDR2 from the germline V gene are LNHNV and YYDKDF (reference sequence). The junction had 11 bases not matched to a gene; V was cut back by 4 bases and J by 3 bases. The CDR3 here is CATSKSLTGDYYGYTF. In DNA form, the CDR3 reads TGTGCCACCAGCAAAAGTCTTACAGGGGATTACTATGGCTACACCTTC.

Relative to its sample, this clonotype is medium-sized. This chain uses TRBV27 with TRBJ2-2, with no clear D. This CDR3 has 14 residues. In germline, CDR1 is MNHEY, CDR2 SMNVEV (reference sequence). Trimming shortened V by 4 bases and J by 6 bases, and 12 bases separated the two germline ends. CDR3 bases: TGTGCCAGCAGTTCTGGTCTAAATGCCGGGGAGCTGTTTTTT. It yields the protein CASSSGLNAGELFF.

This clonotype was detected ten times or more. This chain joins TRBV12-3 or TRBV12-4 and TRBJ2-5; 9 bases map to TRBD2. After removal of 2 bases from V and 9 bases from J, the junction contained 10 bases not matched to a gene. This CDR3 region has 15 residues. CDR3 region: CASSLIVGAGGAQYF. As DNA, the CDR3 is TGTGCCAGCAGTTTAATCGTGGGGGCGGGGGGGGCCCAGTACTTC.

This clonotype counts as medium-sized. The V and J genes are TRBV10-3 and TRBJ2-3; 12 positions agree with TRBD2. The CDR3 is 18 amino acids. Germline V gene lookup returns CDR1 ENHRY and CDR2 SYGVKD. The junction had 8 bases not matched to a gene; V was cut back by 2 bases and J by 2 bases. The CDR3 loop is CAISERRRLAGDTDTQYF. The CDR3 DNA reads TGTGCCATCAGTGAGCGCCGAAGACTAGCGGGGGACACAGATACGCAGTATTTT.

This clonotype was counted at least ten times. The V and J genes are TRBV20-1 and TRBJ2-2, with 8 bases lining up with TRBD2. The CDR3 covers 13 residues. J was trimmed by 7 bases and V by 1 base; bases with no gene match: 2. CDR1 and CDR2 from the germline V gene are DFQATT and SNEGSKA (reference sequence). CDR3 nucleotides: TGCAGTGCTAGAGCGGGAGGGATCGGGGAGCTGTTTTTT. Amino acids: CSARAGGIGELFF.

V usage is TRBV7-3 and J usage is TRBJ2-1; TRBD2 might be the D (5 bases). This CDR3 is built from 15 residues. The germline CDR1 and CDR2 sequences are SGHTA and FQGTGA. The V end lost 3 bases, the J end lost 9 bases, and 18 bases lay between the germline ends. CDR3 protein: CASSFGVGVAGEQFF. As DNA, the CDR3 is TGTGCCAGCAGCTTTGGGGTCGGGGTGGCGGGTGAGCAGTTCTTC.

This clonotype was seen many times. The chain links TRBV5-1 to TRBJ2-2; no clear D gene. The CDR3 is 12 residues long. V was shortened by 6 bases and J by 1 base, with 4 bases between the two germline ends. Germline loops: CDR1 SGHRS, CDR2 YFSETQ. CDR3 DNA: TGCGCCAGCAATCTGAACACCGGGGAGCTGTTTTTT. It yields the protein CASNLNTGELFF.

The sample holds many counts of this clonotype. The chain couples TRBV6-2 or TRBV6-3 to TRBJ2-7, with 7 bases lining up with TRBD1. Germline CDR1 MNHEY, CDR2 SVGEGT. J lost 5 bases, V lost 0 bases, and 4 bases had no gene match. The CDR3 covers 14 residues. The CDR3 here is CASSYSTGFNEQYF. The CDR3 nucleotides read TGTGCCAGCAGTTACTCGACAGGGTTCAACGAGCAGTACTTC.

This clonotype showed up many times. The rearrangement uses TRBV3-1 and TRBJ1-2, with 8 nucleotides matching TRBD1. CDR1 and CDR2 (germline): LGHDT, YNNKEL (reference sequence). This CDR3 comprises 15 residues. Unmatched junction bases numbered 9, after V lost 7 bases and J lost 2 bases. The chain's CDR3 is CASTTSDRANYGYTF. CDR3 nucleotides: TGTGCCAGCACCACGTCGGACAGGGCGAACTATGGCTACACCTTC.

This clonotype was counted at least ten times. This sequence joins TRBV28 and TRBJ2-1; D call uncertain. With 3 bases removed from V and 9 bases from J, the gap between germline ends came to 3 bases. Germline V lookup: CDR1 MDHEN, CDR2 SYDVKM. The CDR3 consists of 10 residues. CDR3 nucleotide sequence: TGTGCCAGCAGTTTCGGTGAGCAGTTCTTC. This gives the protein CASSFGEQFF. Combining the CDR3 with reference TRBV28 and TRBJ2-1 gives the whole variable domain DVKVTQSSRYLVKRTGEKVFLECVQDMDHENMFWYRQDPGLGLRLIYFSYDVKMKEKGDIPEGYSVSREKKERFSLILESASTNQTSMYLCASSFGEQFFGPGTRLTVL.

This clonotype has ten or more counts. The J gene is TRBJ2-5, the V gene TRBV7-8; D is ambiguous. Germline CDR1 and CDR2: SGHVS and FQNEAQ. Between the trimmed V and J ends, which lost 5 bases and 7 bases, there was a span of 17 bases. The CDR3 contains 14 residues. CDR3 coding DNA: TGTGCCAGCAGCCCTACAGAGTCCGCCGGGACCCAGTACTTC. Translation: CASSPTESAGTQYF.

This clonotype showed up many times. The chain recombines TRBV12-3 or TRBV12-4 with TRBJ1-1, with a weak D call TRBD1 (5 bases). The CDR3 is 17 residues long. The V end lost 6 bases, the J end lost 1 base, and 21 bases lay between the germline ends. As DNA, the CDR3 is TGTGCCAGCAGGACTCAGGGAAAGGGTCCCTCGAACACTGAAGCTTTCTTT. This translates into CASRTQGKGPSNTEAFF.